This is a list of T cell receptor beta chains from one sample in a study of control samples from healthy donors and cancer patients. Using immunoSEQ multiplex PCR, the repertoire was profiled, and TCRdb retains in-frame clones only, with some absent. In the table there are roughly 120,000 clones, approximately 88% of which are singletons. What was sequenced was blood. All receptors come from a man aged 35 to 55 in good health. The CDR3 runs from the conserved cysteine through the conserved F or W. Each record gives: V gene, J gene, clone size, D gene, CDR3 DNA, CDR3 protein. D genes are given only for firm matches. Size is omitted from some rows. Given values are once, few, many or a class for expanded clones.

TRBV7-9	TRBJ2-3	.	.	TGTGCCAGCAGCTTAGGCCCCACAGATACGCAGTATTTT	CASSLGPTDTQYF
TRBV18	TRBJ2-5	.	TRBD1	TGTGCCAGCTCACCACCGGGGACAGGGAAAGAGACCCAGTACTTC	CASSPPGTGKETQYF
TRBV3-1/TRBV3-2	TRBJ1-1	.	.	TGTGCCAGCAGCCAAGATCGGAGGCGTTGGGACACTGAAGCTTTCTTT	CASSQDRRRWDTEAFF
TRBV24-1	TRBJ2-1	.	TRBD2	TGTGCCACCCATGTGATCCTAGCGGGGGCCAAATACAACAATGAGCAGTTCTTC	CATHVILAGAKYNNEQFF
TRBV19	TRBJ1-5	.	TRBD1	TGTGCCAGTAGTAACGGACAGGGGAACCGGAATCAGCCCCAGCATTTT	CASSNGQGNRNQPQHF
TRBV7-9	TRBJ1-5	.	.	TGTGCCAGCAGCTTAGCTAGCAATCAGCCCCAGCATTTT	CASSLASNQPQHF
TRBV30	TRBJ2-1	.	.	TGTGCCTGGGGCGGGACCAGCTCCTACAATGAGCAGTTCTTC	CAWGGTSSYNEQFF
TRBV27	TRBJ1-5	.	.	TGTGCCAGCAGTTTCCGGGGCTATAGCAATCAGCCCCAGCATTTT	CASSFRGYSNQPQHF
TRBV2	TRBJ2-3	.	.	TGTGCCAGCAGTTACAATCGGGGCACAGATACGCAGTATTTT	CASSYNRGTDTQYF
TRBV5-4	TRBJ2-2	.	TRBD1	TGTGCCAGCAGCCCCGGGACAGGGGTGGGCACCGGGGAGCTGTTTTTT	CASSPGTGVGTGELFF
TRBV14	TRBJ1-2	.	.	TGTGCCAGCAGCCAAGGAAGGGGGAATCGGTATGGCTACACCTTC	CASSQGRGNRYGYTF
TRBV30	TRBJ1-1	.	TRBD1	TGTGCCTGGATTAAAGGGGGCCGGGGAACTGAAGCTTTCTTT	CAWIKGGRGTEAFF
TRBV2	TRBJ2-7	.	TRBD2	TGTGCCAGCAGTGGGGGTAGCGGGACCTACGAGCAGTACTTC	CASSGGSGTYEQYF
TRBV30	TRBJ2-7	many	TRBD1	TGTGCCTGGGGACAGGGGAGGTACGAGCAGTACTTC	CAWGQGRYEQYF
TRBV5-6	TRBJ2-6	.	.	TGTGCCAGCAGCCCCCAGGGAGGCGGGGCCAACGTCCTGACTTTC	CASSPQGGGANVLTF
TRBV11-2	TRBJ1-4	.	TRBD1	TGTGCCAGCAGTCCCCGCAGGGGGTCTAATGAAAAACTGTTTTTT	CASSPRRGSNEKLFF
TRBV4-3	TRBJ1-3	.	.	TGCGCCAGCAGCCAAGGCCAGGGTTATTATGGAAACACCATATATTTT	CASSQGQGYYGNTIYF
TRBV24-1	TRBJ1-2	.	.	TGTGCCACCAGTGATCGAGGTGTACGGGATCCAAGGTCTGGCTACACCTTC	CATSDRGVRDPRSGYTF
TRBV6-2/TRBV6-3	TRBJ2-7	.	.	TGTGCCAGCAGTTACCCACACGCGCCTCCCTACGAGCAGTACTTC	CASSYPHAPPYEQYF
TRBV7-6	TRBJ2-7	.	TRBD2	TGTGCCAGCAGCAGTGAAGCGGGAGCAACCTACGAGCAGTACTTC	CASSSEAGATYEQYF
TRBV5-1	TRBJ1-1	.	.	TGCGCCAGCAGCTACGGGACGGTTTTGAACACTGAAGCTTTCTTT	CASSYGTVLNTEAFF
TRBV15	TRBJ2-7	.	TRBD1	TGTGCCACCAGCAGAGAGTTATTGGGGGGACAGGGCCCCCAGGGGCAGTACTTC	CATSRELLGGQGPQGQYF
TRBV10-1	TRBJ2-3	.	TRBD2	TGCGCCAGCAGTGAGTTCAGGACTAGCGGAGATACGCAGTATTTT	CASSEFRTSGDTQYF